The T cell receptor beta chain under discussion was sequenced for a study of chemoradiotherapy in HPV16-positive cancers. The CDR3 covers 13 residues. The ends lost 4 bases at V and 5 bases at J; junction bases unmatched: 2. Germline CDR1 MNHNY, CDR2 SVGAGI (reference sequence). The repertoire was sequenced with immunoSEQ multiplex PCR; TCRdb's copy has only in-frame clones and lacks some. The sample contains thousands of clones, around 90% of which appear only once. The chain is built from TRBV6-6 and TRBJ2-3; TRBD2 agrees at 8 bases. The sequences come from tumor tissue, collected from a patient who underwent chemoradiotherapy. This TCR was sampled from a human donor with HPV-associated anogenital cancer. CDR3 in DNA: TGTGCCAGCAGTTCTGGGACTAGAGATACGCAGTATTTT. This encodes CASSSGTRDTQYF.